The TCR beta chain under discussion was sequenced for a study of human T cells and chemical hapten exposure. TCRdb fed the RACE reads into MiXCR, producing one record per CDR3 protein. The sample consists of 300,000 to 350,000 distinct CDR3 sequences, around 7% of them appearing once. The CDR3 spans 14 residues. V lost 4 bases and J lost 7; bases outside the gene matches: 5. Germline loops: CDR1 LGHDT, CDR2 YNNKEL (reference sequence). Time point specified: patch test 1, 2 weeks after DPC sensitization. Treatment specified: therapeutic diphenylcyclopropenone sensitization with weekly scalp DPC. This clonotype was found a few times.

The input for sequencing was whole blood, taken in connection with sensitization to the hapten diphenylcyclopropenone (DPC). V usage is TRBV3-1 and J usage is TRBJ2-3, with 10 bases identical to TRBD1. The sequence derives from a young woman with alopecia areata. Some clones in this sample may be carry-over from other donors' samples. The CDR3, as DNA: TGTGCCAGCAGCCGGGGGACAGGGGAATATACGCAGTATTTT. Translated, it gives CASSRGTGEYTQYF.